These 26 T cell receptor beta chains originate from one sample sequenced in a study of blood T cell repertoires in COVID-19. Clones were sequenced by immunoSEQ multiplex PCR, and TCRdb holds only the in-frame ones, with some missing. The sample records roughly 360,000 clones, around 83% being singletons. Specimen: PBMCs or T cells enriched from blood (not recorded which). The receptors shown here come from a woman between 45 and 60 years old who had recovered from COVID-19.

V usage is TRBV5-5 and J usage is TRBJ2-7; the match to TRBD1 covers 8 bases. The V gene end was trimmed by 4 bases and the J gene end by 3 bases; junction bases not matched to a gene: 12. The CDR3 consists of 16 residues. Germline V gene sequence: CDR1 SGHKS, CDR2 YYEKEE (reference sequence). CDR3 nucleotide sequence: TGTGCCAGCAGCCTCACTCCGGGACAGGAGATCTACGAGCAGTACTTC. The encoded protein is CASSLTPGQEIYEQYF.

This chain uses TRBV4-1 with TRBJ2-7; 9 nucleotides align to TRBD2. J gave up 12 bases and V 1 base, and 7 bases lay outside the gene matches. CDR1 MGHRA and CDR2 YSYEKL come from the germline V gene. This CDR3 spans 13 amino acids. The CDR3 DNA reads as TGCGCCAGCAGCCAAGTGTTGGCGGGAGGGTTGTACTTC. It encodes CASSQVLAGGLYF.

The chain has TRBV4-3 and TRBJ1-5; no clear D. This CDR3 is built from 17 residues. V lost 0 bases and J 7 bases, leaving 19 bases between the germline ends. Germline V gives CDR1 LGHNA, CDR2 YSLEER. The CDR3 DNA sequence: TGCGCCAGCAGCCAAGATTTCGGGAGCCAGACGAAGCAGCCCCAGCATTTT. Residues: CASSQDFGSQTKQPQHF.

This rearrangement joins TRBV28 to TRBJ2-6; D unclear. The ends were cut back, 5 bases at V and 1 base at J, with 9 bases in the middle. This CDR3 comprises 15 residues. Germline CDR1 reads MDHEN; CDR2 reads SYDVKM. CDR3 sequence reads: CASSTSGSGANVLTF. In nucleotides, the CDR3 is TGTGCCAGCAGTACCTCCGGTTCTGGGGCCAACGTCCTGACTTTC.

The chain couples TRBV5-4 to TRBJ1-3, with TRBD1 identical over 7 bases. V shed 2 bases and J 3 bases; nucleotides not matched to a gene: 8. CDR1 and CDR2 from the germline V gene are SGHNT and YYREEE (reference sequence). The CDR3 loop spans 16 amino acids. CDR3 bases: TGTGCCAGCAGCTTCGGACAGGACCAAAGTGGAAACACCATATATTTT. Its translation is CASSFGQDQSGNTIYF.

The V and J genes are TRBV5-4 and TRBJ2-7, with 7 bases that match TRBD1. Germline assignment: CDR1 SGHNT and CDR2 YYREEE (reference sequence). The V segment lost 2 bases and the J segment 3 bases; nucleotides outside the gene matches: 5. This CDR3 spans 14 amino acids. The CDR3 sequence is CASSFSGDSYEQYF. The CDR3 region has the DNA TGTGCCAGCAGCTTTTCAGGGGACAGCTACGAGCAGTACTTC.

This chain uses TRBV29-1 with TRBJ1-1; 8 bases line up with TRBD1. Germline CDR1 reads SQVTM; CDR2 reads ANQGSEA. V trimming: 7 bases; J trimming: 1 base; junction bases outside the gene matches: 11. This CDR3 has 15 residues. The CDR3 DNA follows: TGCAGCGGGCAGGGGGCGCCGATGAAGAACACTGAAGCTTTCTTT. Protein: CSGQGAPMKNTEAFF.

This clone was recorded only once. The V call is TRBV9, the J call TRBJ1-2; D perhaps matches TRBD1 (5 bases). Germline assignment: CDR1 SGDLS and CDR2 YYNGEE. CDR3 length equals 14 residues. Trimming removed 3 bases from V and 3 bases from J, with 12 bases in between. The CDR3 loop is CASSASQAHYGYTF. The CDR3 DNA reads as TGTGCCAGCAGCGCCTCACAGGCTCACTATGGCTACACCTTC.

V usage is TRBV7-9 and J usage is TRBJ1-1; D remains unclear. This CDR3 region has 18 residues. V shed 5 bases and J shed 0 bases, with 22 bases lying between them. Germline assignment: CDR1 SEHNR and CDR2 FQNEAQ (reference sequence). The CDR3 is CASSDTTDPVTLNTEAFF. The CDR3 DNA reads TGTGCCAGCAGCGACACGACGGATCCAGTTACACTGAACACTGAAGCTTTCTTT.

V gene TRBV11-2 combines with J gene TRBJ2-1; TRBD2 agrees at 9 bases. Germline trimming cut 1 base from V and 5 bases from J; bases unmatched to any gene: 3. The CDR3 runs 15 residues. The germline V gene has CDR1 SGHAT and CDR2 FQNNGV. This chain's CDR3 is CASSLAAGGHNEQFF. The CDR3 DNA sequence: TGTGCCAGCAGCTTAGCAGCGGGGGGCCACAATGAGCAGTTCTTC.

This rearrangement joins TRBV5-1 to TRBJ2-1; D is possibly TRBD1 (5 bases). Germline values: CDR1 SGHRS, CDR2 YFSETQ. Trimming left V 0 bases short and J 2 bases short, with 15 bases between. This CDR3 is 17 amino acids long. CDR3 nucleotide sequence: TGCGCCAGCAGCTTGGCCGGCGGACACGCCACCTACAATGAGCAGTTCTTC. Protein: CASSLAGGHATYNEQFF.

The rearrangement uses TRBV19 and TRBJ1-5; 10 bases map to TRBD1. CDR3 length: 16 residues. Germline assignment: CDR1 LNHDA and CDR2 SQIVND (reference sequence). V lost 5 bases to trimming and J lost 5 bases; unmatched junction nucleotides: 9. The CDR3 DNA reads TGTGCCAGTAGTGCTGCCGGGACAGGGGCCCATCAGCCCCAGCATTTT. It codes for CASSAAGTGAHQPQHF.

This chain connects TRBV29-1 to TRBJ2-3, with a possible D match to TRBD2 (6 bases). Germline-derived CDR1 and CDR2 are SQVTM and ANQGSEA. V was clipped by 3 bases and J by 6 bases, with 13 bases between them. The CDR3 covers 13 residues. The CDR3 protein is CSVEPGVGDTQYF. CDR3 DNA sequence: TGCAGCGTTGAGCCGGGGGTGGGGGATACGCAGTATTTT.

The gene calls are TRBV5-1 and TRBJ2-1, with D possibly matching TRBD2 (5 bases). This CDR3 spans 14 amino acids. V was clipped by 2 bases and J by 9 bases, with 15 bases between them. The germline CDR1 and CDR2 sequences are SGHRS and YFSETQ. DNA of the CDR3: TGCGCCAGCAGCTTAACTAGGGCGGCGGGTGAGCAGTTCTTC. As protein: CASSLTRAAGEQFF.

This sequence joins TRBV5-1 and TRBJ2-1; no clear D. The germline V and J ends were trimmed by 0 bases and 3 bases, with 4 bases remaining between them. There are 13 residues in the CDR3. Germline-derived CDR1 and CDR2 are SGHRS and YFSETQ. The CDR3 loop is CASSLALYNEQFF. CDR3 bases: TGCGCCAGCAGCTTGGCCCTCTACAATGAGCAGTTCTTC.

This chain connects TRBV2 to TRBJ1-1; 8 positions match TRBD1. With 5 bases clipped from V and 9 bases from J, the junction kept 5 bases outside the gene matches. CDR3 length: 12 residues. The germline CDR1 and CDR2 sequences are SNHLY and FYNNEI. CDR3 nucleotide sequence: TGTGCCAGCAGTAGACAGGGGAGCAAAGCTTTCTTT. Protein product: CASSRQGSKAFF.

The chain combines TRBV7-2 with TRBJ1-2; a weak D match, TRBD1 (6 bases). Deletions cut 5 bases from V and 2 bases from J, with 21 bases between. Germline V lookup: CDR1 SGHTA, CDR2 FQGNSA. The CDR3 runs 17 residues. DNA of the CDR3: TGTGCCAGCAGCCCAGGGGTGGGCGGACTGGGAAACTATGGCTACACCTTC. It translates to CASSPGVGGLGNYGYTF.

The chain joins TRBV6-5 to TRBJ2-5, with 14 bases aligning to TRBD2. Per germline, CDR1 MNHEY and CDR2 SVGAGI. With 8 bases clipped from V and 2 bases from J, the junction kept 1 base outside the gene matches. The CDR3 runs 14 residues. The CDR3 DNA is TGTGCCAGCGGGACTAGCGGGAGACAAGAGACCCAGTACTTC. Its translation is CASGTSGRQETQYF.

This chain connects TRBV18 to TRBJ1-5; perhaps TRBD1 as D (6 bases). CDR1 KGHSH and CDR2 LQKENI come from the germline V gene. CDR3 size: 18 residues. V lost 4 bases and J lost 10, with 29 bases in between. The CDR3 DNA reads TGTGCCAGCTCACAATGTTTGAATGTGGGCAGGGGATCGTGTCCCCAGCATTTT. Its protein product is CASSQCLNVGRGSCPQHF.

The J gene is TRBJ2-2, the V gene TRBV2; no clear D gene. The V gene lost 3 bases and the J gene lost 8 bases, with 7 bases spanning the gap. CDR3 size: 12 residues. Germline V gene lookup returns CDR1 SNHLY and CDR2 FYNNEI. The CDR3 here is CASSELAGELFF. CDR3 bases: TGTGCCAGCAGTGAGTTGGCAGGGGAGCTGTTTTTT.

This chain joins TRBV3-1 (or the pseudogene TRBV3-2) and TRBJ1-1; possibly TRBD1 for D (5 bases). The CDR3 is 15 amino acids. Germline CDR1 and CDR2: LGHDT and YNNKEL (reference sequence). V lost 0 bases, J lost 5 bases, and 13 bases lay in between. The CDR3 DNA reads as TGTGCCAGCAGCCAAGAAGGGCCGGGGGGAACTGAAGCTTTCTTT. Its translation is CASSQEGPGGTEAFF.

This clone was counted a few times. This sequence joins TRBV29-1 and TRBJ2-7; tentatively, D is TRBD2 (6 bases). The CDR3 covers 12 residues. Germline-derived CDR1 and CDR2 are SQVTM and ANQGSEA. The V gene lost 5 bases and the J gene lost 0 bases, with 8 bases spanning the gap. The CDR3 region is CSVTSSSYEQYF. CDR3 bases: TGCAGCGTTACTAGCAGCTCCTACGAGCAGTACTTC.

The V and J genes are TRBV19 and TRBJ2-7, with TRBD1 matching over 11 bases. The CDR3 sequence is 14 residues long. With V trimmed by 3 bases and J by 4 bases, 2 bases remained unmatched. Germline V gene data show CDR1 as LNHDA and CDR2 as SQIVND (reference sequence). The CDR3 here is CASSIGTGGYEQYF. The CDR3 DNA reads TGTGCCAGTAGTATTGGGACAGGGGGATACGAGCAGTACTTC.

The rearrangement links TRBV2 to TRBJ2-5, with D perhaps TRBD1 (5 bases). Germline V CDR1 and CDR2: SNHLY, FYNNEI. Trimming pared 3 bases from V and 0 bases from J, leaving 11 bases between. The CDR3 has 15 residues. CDR3 in amino acids: CASSDVTGHQETQYF. In DNA form, the CDR3 reads TGTGCCAGCAGTGATGTCACAGGCCACCAAGAGACCCAGTACTTC.

This chain connects TRBV7-2 to TRBJ1-2; possible D gene TRBD1, 5 bases. CDR3 size: 14 residues. The germline V and J ends were trimmed by 0 bases and 6 bases, with 11 bases remaining between them. Germline values: CDR1 SGHTA, CDR2 FQGNSA. The CDR3 here is CASSLAGLRDGYTF. The CDR3 DNA sequence: TGTGCCAGCAGCTTAGCGGGACTGCGGGATGGCTACACCTTC.

The chain couples TRBV9 to TRBJ2-3; possibly TRBD1 for D (6 bases). The germline gives CDR1 SGDLS, CDR2 YYNGEE. V lost 0 bases and J 5 bases, leaving 10 bases between the germline ends. The CDR3 consists of 14 residues. The CDR3 region has the DNA TGTGCCAGCAGCGTAGCGACAGGTGTAGATACGCAGTATTTT. Amino acids: CASSVATGVDTQYF. The whole variable domain, filled in from reference TRBV9 and TRBJ2-3, reads DSGVTQTPKHLITATGQRVTLRCSPRSGDLSVYWYQQSLDQGLQFLIQYYNGEERAKGNILERFSAQQFPDLHSELNLSSLELGDSALYFCASSVATGVDTQYFGPGTRLTVL.